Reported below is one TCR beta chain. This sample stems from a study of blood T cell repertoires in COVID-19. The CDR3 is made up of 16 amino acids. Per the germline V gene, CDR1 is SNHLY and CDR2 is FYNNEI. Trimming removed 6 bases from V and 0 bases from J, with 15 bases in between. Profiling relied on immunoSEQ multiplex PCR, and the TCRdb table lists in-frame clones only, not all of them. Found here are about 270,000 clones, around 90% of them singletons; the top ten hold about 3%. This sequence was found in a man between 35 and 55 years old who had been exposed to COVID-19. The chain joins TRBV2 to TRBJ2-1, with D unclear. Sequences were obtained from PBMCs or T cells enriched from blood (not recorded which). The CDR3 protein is CASSAIGVSSYNEQFF. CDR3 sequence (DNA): TGTGCCAGCAGCGCCATCGGTGTAAGCTCCTACAATGAGCAGTTCTTC.